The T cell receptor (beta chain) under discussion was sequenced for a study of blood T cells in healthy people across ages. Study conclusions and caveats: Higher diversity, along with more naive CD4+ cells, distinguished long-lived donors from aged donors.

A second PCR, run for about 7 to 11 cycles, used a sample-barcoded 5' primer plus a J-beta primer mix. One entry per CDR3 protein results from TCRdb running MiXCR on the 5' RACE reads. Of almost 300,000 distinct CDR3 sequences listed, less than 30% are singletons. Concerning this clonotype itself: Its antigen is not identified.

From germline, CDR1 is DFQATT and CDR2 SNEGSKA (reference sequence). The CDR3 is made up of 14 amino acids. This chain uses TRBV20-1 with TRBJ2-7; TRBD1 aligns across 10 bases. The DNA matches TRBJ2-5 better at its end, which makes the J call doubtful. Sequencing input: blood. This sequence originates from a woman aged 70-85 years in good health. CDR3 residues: CSVQRQGARETQYF. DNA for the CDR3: TGCAGTGTCCAACGACAGGGGGCTCGGGAGACCCAGTACTTC.